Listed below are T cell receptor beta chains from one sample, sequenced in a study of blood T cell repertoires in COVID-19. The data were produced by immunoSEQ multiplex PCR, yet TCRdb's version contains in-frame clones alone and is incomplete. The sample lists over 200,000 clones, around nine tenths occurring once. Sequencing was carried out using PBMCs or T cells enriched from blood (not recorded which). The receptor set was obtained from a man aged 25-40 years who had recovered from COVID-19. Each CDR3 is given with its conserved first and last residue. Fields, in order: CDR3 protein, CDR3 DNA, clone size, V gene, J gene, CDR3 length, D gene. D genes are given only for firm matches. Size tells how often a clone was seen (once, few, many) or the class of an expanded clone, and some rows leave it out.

CDR3aa: CASSLVRASGGQETQYF
CDR3nt: TGCGCCAGCAGCTTGGTGAGGGCTAGCGGGGGGCAAGAGACCCAGTACTTC
abundance: NA
v_gene: TRBV5-1
j_gene: TRBJ2-5
len: 17
d_gene: TRBD2

CDR3aa: CAYVGGFGYGYTF
CDR3nt: TGTGCCTACGTAGGGGGCTTCGGCTATGGCTACACCTTC
abundance: NA
v_gene: TRBV30
j_gene: TRBJ1-2
len: 13
d_gene: TRBD1

CDR3aa: CASSDGGNRQPQHF
CDR3nt: TGTGCCAGCAGCGACGGGGGGAACCGGCAGCCCCAGCATTTT
abundance: NA
v_gene: TRBV9
j_gene: TRBJ1-5
len: 14
d_gene: NA

CDR3aa: CSAGPGITDTQYF
CDR3nt: TGCAGCGCTGGGCCGGGGATCACAGATACGCAGTATTTT
abundance: NA
v_gene: TRBV29-1
j_gene: TRBJ2-3
len: 13
d_gene: NA

CDR3aa: CASSTGSARETF
CDR3nt: TGTGCCAGTAGTACTGGGAGTGCCCGGGAGACCTTC
abundance: NA
v_gene: TRBV19
j_gene: TRBJ1-2
len: 12
d_gene: NA

CDR3aa: CAISSGDYGYTF
CDR3nt: TGTGCCATCAGTTCGGGGGACTATGGCTACACCTTC
abundance: NA
v_gene: TRBV10-3
j_gene: TRBJ1-2
len: 12
d_gene: NA

CDR3aa: CASKRGGANEKLFF
CDR3nt: TGTGCCAGCAAGAGGGGGGGGGCTAATGAAAAACTGTTTTTT
abundance: NA
v_gene: TRBV6-6
j_gene: TRBJ1-4
len: 14
d_gene: NA

CDR3aa: CSVVSPGMDTEAFF
CDR3nt: TGCAGCGTTGTTAGCCCAGGGATGGACACTGAAGCTTTCTTT
abundance: NA
v_gene: TRBV29-1
j_gene: TRBJ1-1
len: 14
d_gene: NA

CDR3aa: CASSYGLAPDTQYF
CDR3nt: TGTGCCAGCAGCTATGGACTAGCGCCAGATACGCAGTATTTT
abundance: NA
v_gene: TRBV7-3
j_gene: TRBJ2-3
len: 14
d_gene: TRBD2

CDR3aa: CAISDGGRMTGANPLHF
CDR3nt: TGTGCCATCAGTGATGGCGGCCGAATGACAGGGGCAAATCCCCTCCACTTT
abundance: NA
v_gene: TRBV10-3
j_gene: TRBJ1-6
len: 17
d_gene: TRBD1

CDR3aa: CASSQDRVREQYF
CDR3nt: TGTGCCAGCAGCCAAGACAGGGTTCGAGAGCAGTACTTC
abundance: once
v_gene: TRBV3-1/TRBV3-2
j_gene: TRBJ2-7
len: 13
d_gene: NA

CDR3aa: CARAQTSGRAKQYEQYF
CDR3nt: TGTGCCCGCGCTCAGACTAGCGGGAGGGCCAAGCAATACGAGCAGTACTTC
abundance: NA
v_gene: TRBV2
j_gene: TRBJ2-7
len: 17
d_gene: TRBD2